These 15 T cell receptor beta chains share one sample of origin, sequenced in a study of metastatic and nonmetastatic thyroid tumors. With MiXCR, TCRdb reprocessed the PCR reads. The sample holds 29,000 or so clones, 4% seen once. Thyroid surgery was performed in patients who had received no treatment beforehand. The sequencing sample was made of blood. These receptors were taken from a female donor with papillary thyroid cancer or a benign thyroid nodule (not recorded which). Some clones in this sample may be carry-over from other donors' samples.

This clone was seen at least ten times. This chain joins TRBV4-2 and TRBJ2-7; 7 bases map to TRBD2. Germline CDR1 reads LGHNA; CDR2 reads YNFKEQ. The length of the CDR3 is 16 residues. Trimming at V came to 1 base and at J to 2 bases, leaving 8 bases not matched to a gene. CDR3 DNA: TGTGCCAGCAGCCAAGGGAGGGTAGCGGGTCCCTACGAGCAGTACTTC. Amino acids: CASSQGRVAGPYEQYF.

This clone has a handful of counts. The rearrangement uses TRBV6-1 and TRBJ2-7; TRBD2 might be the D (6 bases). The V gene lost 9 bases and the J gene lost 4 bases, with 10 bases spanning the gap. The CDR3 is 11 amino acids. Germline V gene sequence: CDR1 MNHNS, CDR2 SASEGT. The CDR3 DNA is TGTGCCAGAATCGCGGGGTACGAGCAGTACTTC. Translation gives CARIAGYEQYF.

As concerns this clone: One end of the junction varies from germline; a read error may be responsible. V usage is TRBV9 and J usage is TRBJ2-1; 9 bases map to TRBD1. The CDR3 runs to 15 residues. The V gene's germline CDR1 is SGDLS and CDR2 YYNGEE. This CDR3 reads CASSWGQGTGNGQFF. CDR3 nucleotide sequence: TGTGCCAGCAGCTGGGGACAGGGTACCGGCAATGGGCAGTTCTTC.

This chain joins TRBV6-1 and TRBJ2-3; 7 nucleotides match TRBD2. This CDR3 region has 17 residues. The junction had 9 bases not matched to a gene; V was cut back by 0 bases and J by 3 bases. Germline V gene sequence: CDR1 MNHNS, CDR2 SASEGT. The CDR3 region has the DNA TGTGCCAGCAGTGAAGCGCTTCGGCGGCGGGGGACAGATACGCAGTATTTT. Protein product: CASSEALRRRGTDTQYF.

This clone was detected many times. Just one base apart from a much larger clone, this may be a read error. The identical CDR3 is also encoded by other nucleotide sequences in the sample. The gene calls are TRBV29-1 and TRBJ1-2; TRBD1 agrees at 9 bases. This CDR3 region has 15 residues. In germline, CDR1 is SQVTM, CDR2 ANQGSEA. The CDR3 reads CSVEGRGQGDYGYAF. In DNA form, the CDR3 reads TGCAGCGTTGAAGGCCGGGGACAGGGAGACTATGGCTACGCCTTC.

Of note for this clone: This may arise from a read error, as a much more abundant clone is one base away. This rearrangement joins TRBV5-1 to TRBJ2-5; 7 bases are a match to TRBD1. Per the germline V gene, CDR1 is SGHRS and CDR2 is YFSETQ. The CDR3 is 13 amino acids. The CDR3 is CANSRGQQETQYF. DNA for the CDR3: TGCGCCAACAGCCGGGGACAGCAAGAGACCCAGTACTTC.

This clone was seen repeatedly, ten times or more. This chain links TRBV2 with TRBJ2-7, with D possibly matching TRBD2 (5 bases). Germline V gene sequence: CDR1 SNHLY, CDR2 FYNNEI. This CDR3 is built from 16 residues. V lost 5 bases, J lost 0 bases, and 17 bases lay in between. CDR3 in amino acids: CASSKVSSTNSYEQYF. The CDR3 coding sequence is TGTGCCAGCAGTAAAGTATCTAGCACCAACTCCTACGAGCAGTACTTC.

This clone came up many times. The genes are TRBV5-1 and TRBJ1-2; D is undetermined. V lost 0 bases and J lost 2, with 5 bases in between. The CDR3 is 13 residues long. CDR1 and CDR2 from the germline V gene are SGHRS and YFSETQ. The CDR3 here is CASSLVQNYGYTF. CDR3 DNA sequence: TGCGCCAGCAGCTTGGTTCAGAACTATGGCTACACCTTC.

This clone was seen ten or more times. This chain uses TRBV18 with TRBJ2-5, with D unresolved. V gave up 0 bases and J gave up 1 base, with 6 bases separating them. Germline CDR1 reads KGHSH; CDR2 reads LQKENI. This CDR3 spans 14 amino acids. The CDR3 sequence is CASSPPSFQETQYF. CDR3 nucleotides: TGTGCCAGCTCACCACCGAGTTTCCAAGAGACCCAGTACTTC.

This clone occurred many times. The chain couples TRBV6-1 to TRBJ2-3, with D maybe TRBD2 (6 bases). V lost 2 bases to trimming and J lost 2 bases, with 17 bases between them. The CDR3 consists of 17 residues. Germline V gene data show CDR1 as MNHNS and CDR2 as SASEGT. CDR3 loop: CASSESFLGRSTDTQYF. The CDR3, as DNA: TGTGCCAGCAGTGAATCTTTTTTGGGGAGGTCCACAGATACGCAGTATTTT.

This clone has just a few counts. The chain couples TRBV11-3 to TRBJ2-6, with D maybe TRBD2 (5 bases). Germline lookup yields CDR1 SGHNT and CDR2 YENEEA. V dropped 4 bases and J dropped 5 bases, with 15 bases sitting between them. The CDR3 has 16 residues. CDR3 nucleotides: TGTGCCAGCAGCTCGGGTGGTGAGGGTTGGGCCAACGTCCTGACTTTC. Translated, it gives CASSSGGEGWANVLTF.

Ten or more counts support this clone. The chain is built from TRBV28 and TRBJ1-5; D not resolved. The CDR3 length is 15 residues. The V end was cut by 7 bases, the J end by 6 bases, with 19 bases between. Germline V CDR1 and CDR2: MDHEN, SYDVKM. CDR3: CASMQTQARGQPQHF. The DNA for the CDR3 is TGTGCCAGCATGCAAACTCAGGCCCGTGGTCAGCCCCAGCATTTT. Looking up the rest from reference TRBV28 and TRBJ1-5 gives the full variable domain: DVKVTQSSRYLVKRTGEKVFLECVQDMDHENMFWYRQDPGLGLRLIYFSYDVKMKEKGDIPEGYSVSREKKERFSLILESASTNQTSMYLCASMQTQARGQPQHFGDGTRLSIL.

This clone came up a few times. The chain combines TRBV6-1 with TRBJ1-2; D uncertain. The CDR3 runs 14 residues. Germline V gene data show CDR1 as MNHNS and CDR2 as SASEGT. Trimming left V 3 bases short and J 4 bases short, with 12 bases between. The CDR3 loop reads CASSELDTTYGYTF. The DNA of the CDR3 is TGTGCCAGCAGTGAGTTAGACACCACCTATGGCTACACCTTC.

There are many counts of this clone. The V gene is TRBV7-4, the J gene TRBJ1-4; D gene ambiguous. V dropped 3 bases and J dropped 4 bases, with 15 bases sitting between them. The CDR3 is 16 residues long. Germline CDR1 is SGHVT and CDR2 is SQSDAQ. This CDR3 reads CASSFTLGPSNEKLFF. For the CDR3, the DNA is TGTGCCAGCAGCTTCACCCTCGGGCCAAGTAATGAAAAACTGTTTTTT.

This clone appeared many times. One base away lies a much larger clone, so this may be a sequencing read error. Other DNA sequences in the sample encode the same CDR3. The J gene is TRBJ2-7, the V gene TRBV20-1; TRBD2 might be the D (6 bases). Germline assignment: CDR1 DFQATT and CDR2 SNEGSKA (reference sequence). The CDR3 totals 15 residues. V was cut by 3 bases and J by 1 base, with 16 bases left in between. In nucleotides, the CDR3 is TGCAGTGCTAGGGATTGGAGGGCAGGTTCCTACGAGCAGTACTTC. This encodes CSARDWRAGSYEQYF.